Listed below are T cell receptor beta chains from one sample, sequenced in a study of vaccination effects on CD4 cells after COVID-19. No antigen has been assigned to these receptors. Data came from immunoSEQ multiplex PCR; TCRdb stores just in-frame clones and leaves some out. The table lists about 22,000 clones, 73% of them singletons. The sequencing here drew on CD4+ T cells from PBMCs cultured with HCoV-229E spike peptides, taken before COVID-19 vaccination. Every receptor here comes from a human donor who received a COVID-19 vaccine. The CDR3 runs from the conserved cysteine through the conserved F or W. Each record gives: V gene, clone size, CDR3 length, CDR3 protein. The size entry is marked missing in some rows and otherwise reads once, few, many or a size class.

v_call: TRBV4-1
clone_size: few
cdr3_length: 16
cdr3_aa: CASSQYTTVAKNIQYF

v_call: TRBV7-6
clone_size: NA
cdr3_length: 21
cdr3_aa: CASSLARRGLAGTKNTGELFF

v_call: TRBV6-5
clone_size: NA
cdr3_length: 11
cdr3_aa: CASRSLDTQYF

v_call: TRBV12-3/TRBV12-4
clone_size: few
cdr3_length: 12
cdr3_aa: CASSLLGYEQYF

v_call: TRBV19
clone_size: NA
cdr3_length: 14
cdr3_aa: CASSTQRVPYEQYF

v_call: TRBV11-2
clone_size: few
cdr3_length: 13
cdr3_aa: CASSLDRAYGYTF

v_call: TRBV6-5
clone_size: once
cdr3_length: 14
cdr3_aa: CASSPRQVRSEQYF

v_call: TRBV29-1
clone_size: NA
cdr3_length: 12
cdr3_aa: CTARDSNYGYTF

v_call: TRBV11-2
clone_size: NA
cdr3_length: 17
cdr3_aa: CASSLEKSSGTNGEQFF

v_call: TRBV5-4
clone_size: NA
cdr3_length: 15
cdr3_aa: CASSYGGRGRDEQFF

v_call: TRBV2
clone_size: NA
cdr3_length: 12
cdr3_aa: CASSSGAGEQYF

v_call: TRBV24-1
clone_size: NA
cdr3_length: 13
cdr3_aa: CATSDRNLDEQFF

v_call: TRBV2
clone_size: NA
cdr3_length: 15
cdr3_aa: CASRILAGGTDTQYF

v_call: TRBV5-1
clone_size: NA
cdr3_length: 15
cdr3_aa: CASSPSDRTNQPQHF

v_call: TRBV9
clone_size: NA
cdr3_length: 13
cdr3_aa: CASSPRSDQPQHF

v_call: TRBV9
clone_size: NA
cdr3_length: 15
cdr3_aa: CASSVGSLSTDTQYF

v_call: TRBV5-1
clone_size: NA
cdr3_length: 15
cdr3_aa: CASSSISAGLRGYTF

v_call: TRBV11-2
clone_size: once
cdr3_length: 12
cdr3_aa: CASSSSVDTQYF

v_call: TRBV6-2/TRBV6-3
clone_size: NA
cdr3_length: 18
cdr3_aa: CASSSVRTSGKGLNEQFF

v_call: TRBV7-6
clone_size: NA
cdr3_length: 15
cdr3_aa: CASSSQSGGAYEQYF

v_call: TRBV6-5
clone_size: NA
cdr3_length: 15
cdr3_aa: CASSYSISSGNTIYF

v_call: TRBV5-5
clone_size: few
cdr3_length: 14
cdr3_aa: CASSLTVEGETQYF

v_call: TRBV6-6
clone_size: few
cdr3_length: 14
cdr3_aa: CASSLGQGNQPQHF

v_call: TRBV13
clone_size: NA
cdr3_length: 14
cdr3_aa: CASSRPRVQRAQYF

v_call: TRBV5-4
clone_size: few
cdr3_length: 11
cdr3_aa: CASSLNTEAFF

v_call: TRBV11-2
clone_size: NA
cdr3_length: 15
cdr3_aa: CASSLRTGPNSPLHF

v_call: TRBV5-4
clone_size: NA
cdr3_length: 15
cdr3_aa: CASSFGGRASDTQYF

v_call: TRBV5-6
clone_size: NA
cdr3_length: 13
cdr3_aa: CASSFVEINEQFF

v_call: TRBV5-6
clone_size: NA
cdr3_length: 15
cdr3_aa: CASSPPSGSVYEQYF

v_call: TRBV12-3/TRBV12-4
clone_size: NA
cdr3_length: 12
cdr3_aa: CASTLSIRDKVF

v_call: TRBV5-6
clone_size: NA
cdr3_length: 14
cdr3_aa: CASSATGVSQPQHF

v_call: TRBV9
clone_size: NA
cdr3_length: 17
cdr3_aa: CASSVGLAGASYNEQFF

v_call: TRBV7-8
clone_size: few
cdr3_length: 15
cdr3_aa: CASSFVRTPTGELFF

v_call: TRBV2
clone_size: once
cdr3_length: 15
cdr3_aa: CASSEVFRGTDTQYF

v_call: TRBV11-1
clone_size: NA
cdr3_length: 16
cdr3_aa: CASSPTSGAVNTEAFF

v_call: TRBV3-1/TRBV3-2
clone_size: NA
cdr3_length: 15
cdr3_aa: CASSQVPGRTYEQYF

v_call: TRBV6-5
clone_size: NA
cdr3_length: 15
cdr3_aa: CASSPVGQGFQPQHF

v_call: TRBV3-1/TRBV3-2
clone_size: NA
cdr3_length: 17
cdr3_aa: CASSQVNPSLGSGELFF

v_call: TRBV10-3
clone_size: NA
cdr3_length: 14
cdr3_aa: CAITSGGGGTEAFF

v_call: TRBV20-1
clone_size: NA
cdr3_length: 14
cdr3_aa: CSASSPVGTYGYTF

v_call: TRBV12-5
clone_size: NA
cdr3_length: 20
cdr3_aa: CASGLVLLGTGASGANVLTF

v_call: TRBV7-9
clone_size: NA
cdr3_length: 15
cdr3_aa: CASSLALVASDTQYF

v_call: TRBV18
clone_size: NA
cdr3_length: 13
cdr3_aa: CASSPQPETEAFF

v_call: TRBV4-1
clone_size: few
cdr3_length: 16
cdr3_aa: CASSQDPTGRWQPQHF